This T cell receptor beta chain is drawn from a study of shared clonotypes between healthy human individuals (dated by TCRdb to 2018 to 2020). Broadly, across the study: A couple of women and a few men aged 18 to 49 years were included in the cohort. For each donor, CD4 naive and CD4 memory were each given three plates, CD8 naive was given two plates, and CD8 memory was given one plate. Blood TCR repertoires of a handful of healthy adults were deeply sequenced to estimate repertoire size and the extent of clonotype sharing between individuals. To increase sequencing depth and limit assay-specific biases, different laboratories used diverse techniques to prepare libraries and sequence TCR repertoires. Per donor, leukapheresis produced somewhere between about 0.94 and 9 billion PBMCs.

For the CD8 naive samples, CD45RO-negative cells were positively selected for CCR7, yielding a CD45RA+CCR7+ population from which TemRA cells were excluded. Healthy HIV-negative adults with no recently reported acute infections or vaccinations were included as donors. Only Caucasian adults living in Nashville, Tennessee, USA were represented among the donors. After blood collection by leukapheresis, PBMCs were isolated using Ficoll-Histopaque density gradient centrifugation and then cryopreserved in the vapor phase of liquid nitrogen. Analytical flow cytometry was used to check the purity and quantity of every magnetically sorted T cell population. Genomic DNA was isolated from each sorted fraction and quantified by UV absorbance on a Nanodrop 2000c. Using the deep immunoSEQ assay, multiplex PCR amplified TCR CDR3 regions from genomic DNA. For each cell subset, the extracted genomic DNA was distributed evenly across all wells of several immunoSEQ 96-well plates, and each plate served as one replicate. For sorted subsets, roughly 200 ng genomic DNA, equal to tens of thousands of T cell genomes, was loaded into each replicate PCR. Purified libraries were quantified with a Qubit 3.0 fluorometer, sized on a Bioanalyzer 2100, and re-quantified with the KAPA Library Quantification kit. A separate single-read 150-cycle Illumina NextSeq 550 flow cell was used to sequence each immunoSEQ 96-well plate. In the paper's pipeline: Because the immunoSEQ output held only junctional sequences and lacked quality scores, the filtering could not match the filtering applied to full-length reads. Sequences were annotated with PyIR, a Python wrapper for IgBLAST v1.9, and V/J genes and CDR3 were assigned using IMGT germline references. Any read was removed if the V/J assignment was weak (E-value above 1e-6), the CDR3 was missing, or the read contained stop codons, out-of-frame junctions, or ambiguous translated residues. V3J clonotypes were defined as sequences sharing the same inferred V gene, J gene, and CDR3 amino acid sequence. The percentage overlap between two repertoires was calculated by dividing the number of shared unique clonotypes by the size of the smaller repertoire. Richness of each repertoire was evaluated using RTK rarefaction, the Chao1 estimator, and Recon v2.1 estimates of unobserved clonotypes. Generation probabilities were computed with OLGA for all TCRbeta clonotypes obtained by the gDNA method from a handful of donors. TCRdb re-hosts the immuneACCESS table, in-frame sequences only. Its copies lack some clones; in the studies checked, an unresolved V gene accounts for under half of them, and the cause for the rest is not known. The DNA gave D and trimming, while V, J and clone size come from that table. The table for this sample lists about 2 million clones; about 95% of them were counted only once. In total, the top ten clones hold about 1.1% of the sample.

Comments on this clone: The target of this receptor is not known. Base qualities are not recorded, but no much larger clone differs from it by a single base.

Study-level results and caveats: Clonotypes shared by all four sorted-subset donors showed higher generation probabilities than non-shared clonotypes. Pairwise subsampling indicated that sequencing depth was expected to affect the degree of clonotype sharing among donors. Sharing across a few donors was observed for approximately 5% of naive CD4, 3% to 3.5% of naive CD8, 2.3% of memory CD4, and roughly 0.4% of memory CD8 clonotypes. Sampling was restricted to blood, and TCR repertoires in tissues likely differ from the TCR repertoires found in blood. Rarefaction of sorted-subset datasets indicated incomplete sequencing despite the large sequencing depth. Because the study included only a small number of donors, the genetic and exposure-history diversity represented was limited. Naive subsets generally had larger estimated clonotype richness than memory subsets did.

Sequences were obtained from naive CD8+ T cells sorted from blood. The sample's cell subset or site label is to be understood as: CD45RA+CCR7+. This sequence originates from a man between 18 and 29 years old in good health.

This receptor carries the CDR3 CASSLVGTHNTTEAFF. The DNA sequence follows: TGTGCCAGCAGCTTAGTAGGGACCCACAACACCACTGAAGCTTTCTTT. The chain couples TRBV7-9 to TRBJ1-1, and possibly TRBD1, on 5 matching bases. In the germline V gene (reference sequence), CDR1 corresponds to SEHNR and CDR2 to FQNEAQ. The germline ends are 16 bases apart after V is trimmed by 1 base and J by 4 bases. The CDR3 numbers 16 residues from cysteine through phenylalanine. Solely the CDR3 DNA is kept, with 48 bases framed from the first base.